The clone carrying this T cell receptor beta chain appeared once. Authors' data handling: Amplified reference gene primers provided the basis for estimating nucleated cell counts. The table came from immunoSEQ multiplex PCR; TCRdb's copy has only in-frame clones and leaves some out. V, J and clone size were drawn from that table, and D and trimming were deduced from the DNA. The sample contains roughly 120,000 clones, approximately 70% of which appear only once. This entry is derived from a study of blood T cell repertoires in COVID-19. Study-level information: The study drew acute and convalescent COVID-19 samples from the United States, Italy and Spain. PBMCs, B-cell-depleted T cells, or T cells provided the cDNA or gDNA that made up the material.

V was clipped by 0 bases and J by 2 bases, with 8 bases between them. This CDR3 is built from 14 residues. The germline CDR1 and CDR2 sequences are SGHNT and YYREEE (reference sequence). Sequenced: peripheral blood. This sequence was found in an older woman with acute or convalescent COVID-19. The chain is built from TRBV5-4 and TRBJ1-2, with D uncertain. The DNA of the CDR3 is TGTGCCAGCAGCTTGGGAGTCTTCAACTATGGCTACACCTTC. The encoded protein is CASSLGVFNYGYTF.